Following are 3 T cell receptor beta chains from one sample sequenced in a study of T cells expressing NK-cell markers. Reprocessing the 5' RACE reads, TCRdb reports a single entry for every CDR3 protein and omits DNA. The listing records some 110,000 distinct CDR3 sequences. The sequenced material came from blood T cells: a sorted CD56 or NKG2C T cell subset, CD4+ or CD8+ T cells, or bulk PBMC T cells (not recorded which). These receptor sequences come from a woman between 18 and 70 years old in good health.

The genes are TRBV5-1 and TRBJ2-1. The CDR3 has 13 amino acids. Germline loops: CDR1 SGHRS, CDR2 YFSETQ. The chain's CDR3 is CASSLESYNEQFF.

V gene TRBV29-1 combines with J gene TRBJ2-5; the TCRdb D gene call, TRBD1, has no DNA to confirm it. The germline CDR1 and CDR2 sequences are SQVTM and ANQGSEA. The CDR3 length is 14 residues. This CDR3 is CSAETGTGTETQYF.

The CDR3 protein is CASSFTTGSGNTIYF. V gene TRBV6-5 combines with J gene TRBJ1-3; TCRdb reports TRBD1, a call that lacks DNA to check it against. This CDR3 comprises 15 residues. CDR1 and CDR2 from the germline V gene are MNHEY and SVGAGI.